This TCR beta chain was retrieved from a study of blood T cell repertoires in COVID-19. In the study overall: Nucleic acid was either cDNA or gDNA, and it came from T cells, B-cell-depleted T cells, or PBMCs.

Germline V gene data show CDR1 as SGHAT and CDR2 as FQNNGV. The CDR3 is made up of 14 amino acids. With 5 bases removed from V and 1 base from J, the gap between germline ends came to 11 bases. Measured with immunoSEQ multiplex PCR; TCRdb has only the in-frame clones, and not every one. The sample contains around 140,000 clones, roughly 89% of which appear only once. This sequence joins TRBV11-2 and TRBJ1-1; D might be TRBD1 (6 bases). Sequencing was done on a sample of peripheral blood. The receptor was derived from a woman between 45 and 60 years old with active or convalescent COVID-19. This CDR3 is CASSLSTGNTEAFF. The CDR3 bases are TGTGCCAGCAGCCTTTCGACAGGGAACACTGAAGCTTTCTTT.